What follows describes a single T cell receptor (beta chain). Its matching antigen is unknown. TCRdb's table, derived via immunoSEQ multiplex PCR, lists solely in-frame clones and lacks some. The sample has 30,000 to 40,000 clones, around 90% seen once. These data originate in a study of T cells in tuberculosis. Study at large: Sequenced TCRs come from CD1B-GMM tetramer-binding T cells. This South African cohort compared adolescents with or without latent tuberculosis against adults with active tuberculosis.

Time point defined: new active TB diagnosis, blood taken before or within 7 days of starting treatment. Findings of the study overall: Active tuberculosis alpha repertoires lay closer to GMM-specific TCRs than controls'.

This specimen consisted of PBMCs, obtained at tuberculosis diagnosis. The TCR was taken from an adult with tuberculosis.

The DNA for the CDR3 is TGTGCCAGCAGCGCGGGACCATACAATGAGCAGTTCTTC. This codes for CASSAGPYNEQFF. This sequence joins TRBV11-3 and TRBJ2-1, with D perhaps TRBD2 (6 bases). The CDR3 loop spans 13 amino acids. The V and J ends lost 5 bases and 4 bases respectively, with 9 bases between them. Germline loops: CDR1 SGHNT, CDR2 YENEEA.